A selection of T cell receptor beta chains follows, all from one sample in a study of regulatory T cells in long-lasting Graves disease. TCRdb fed the multiplex PCR reads into MiXCR, producing one record per CDR3 protein. The repertoire holds more than 300,000 distinct CDR3 sequences, roughly 15% seen once, with approximately 21% in the top ten. Source: peripheral blood mononuclear cells (PBMCs), taken at new diagnosis, from a patient treated with antithyroid drugs. These TCRs come from a female donor with Graves disease. Both conserved end residues are part of each CDR3. The D gene is left open where the match is weak. Size values are once, few and many counts, or a class for expanded clones, and some rows have none.

j_call,d_call,clone_size,v_call,cdr3_aa,cdr3_nt
TRBJ2-2,NA,NA,TRBV7-2,CASSFQGTTGELFF,TGTGCCAGCAGCTTCCAGGGAACCACCGGGGAGCTGTTTTTT
TRBJ2-3,TRBD2,NA,TRBV9,CASSEAGGRGTDTQYF,TGTGCCAGCAGCGAAGCGGGGGGGCGGGGCACAGATACGCAGTATTTT
TRBJ1-1,NA,many,TRBV7-2,CASSFTTEAFF,TGTGCCAGCAGCTTCACCACTGAAGCTTTCTTT
TRBJ1-1,NA,many,TRBV5-4,CASSLGGGAEAFF,TGTGCCAGCAGCTTGGGGGGGGGTGCTGAAGCTTTCTTT
TRBJ1-1,TRBD1,many,TRBV28,CASSSPQPTGVGAFF,TGTGCCAGCAGTTCGCCTCAACCGACAGGGGTTGGAGCTTTCTTT
TRBJ2-1,NA,many,TRBV7-9,CASSRSGGEGGPDNEQFF,TGTGCCAGCAGCCGGAGTGGGGGAGAGGGGGGGCCGGACAATGAGCAGTTCTTC
TRBJ1-1,NA,many,TRBV10-3,CAISERRNTEAFF,TGTGCCATCAGTGAGAGGCGGAACACTGAAGCTTTCTTT
TRBJ2-4,TRBD1,NA,TRBV5-1,CASSILQGAQNIQYF,TGCGCCAGCAGCATACTACAGGGGGCCCAAAACATTCAGTACTTC
TRBJ2-1,NA,NA,TRBV18,CASSPLGVLNNEQFF,TGTGCCAGCTCACCCCTCGGAGTTCTAAACAATGAGCAGTTCTTC
TRBJ2-7,NA,NA,TRBV4-1,CASSQGSSGAGISYEQYF,TGCGCCAGCAGCCAGGGTAGTTCGGGGGCCGGGATATCCTACGAGCAGTACTTC
TRBJ1-2,TRBD1,many,TRBV28,CASSYPGQGLPTF,TGTGCCAGCAGCTACCCGGGACAGGGTCTTCCTACCTTC
TRBJ2-1,TRBD2,many,TRBV14,CASSQDPAGGLNNEQFF,TGTGCCAGCAGCCAAGATCCAGCGGGAGGCCTAAACAATGAGCAGTTCTTC
TRBJ1-2,NA,NA,TRBV19,CASSNREANYGYSF,TGTGCCAGTAGTAATCGGGAAGCTAACTATGGCTACAGCTTC
TRBJ2-7,NA,many,TRBV28,CASLGVENDYEQYF,TGTGCCAGCCTTGGTGTGGAAAACGACTACGAGCAGTACTTC
TRBJ1-5,NA,NA,TRBV29-1,CSVELGLNQPQHF,TGCAGCGTTGAACTCGGGTTGAATCAGCCCCAGCATTTT
TRBJ2-7,NA,many,TRBV5-1,CASSPRDGSYEQYF,TGCGCCAGCAGCCCGCGGGACGGATCCTACGAGCAGTACTTC
TRBJ2-1,NA,many,TRBV15,CATSREEPGHRYNEQFF,TGTGCCACCAGCAGAGAGGAACCGGGACACCGATACAATGAGCAGTTCTTC
TRBJ2-1,TRBD2,many,TRBV11-2,CASRDPRLAGVYNEQFF,TGTGCCAGCCGCGATCCCAGACTAGCGGGAGTGTACAATGAGCAGTTCTTC
TRBJ2-1,TRBD1,NA,TRBV24-1,CATSFAGQGINEQFF,TGTGCCACCAGTTTCGCGGGACAGGGGATCAATGAGCAGTTCTTC
TRBJ2-7,TRBD1,NA,TRBV6-1,CAIIFGTGGSYEQYF,TGTGCCATCATCTTCGGGACAGGGGGTTCCTACGAGCAGTACTTC
TRBJ2-2,TRBD2,many,TRBV9,CASSARLAPNTGELFF,TGTGCCAGCAGCGCCCGACTAGCGCCGAACACCGGGGAGCTGTTTTTT
TRBJ1-1,NA,many,TRBV19,CASSAEASAMF,TGTGCCAGTAGTGCGGAGGCCTCCGCTATGTTT
TRBJ1-4,NA,many,TRBV7-9,CASTWGPLETSTNEKLFF,TGTGCCAGCACCTGGGGTCCGCTAGAAACCTCAACTAATGAAAAACTGTTTTTT
TRBJ1-1,NA,many,TRBV5-6,CASSLGLATEAFF,TGTGCCAGCAGCTTGGGCTTAGCGACTGAAGCTTTCTTT
TRBJ1-2,NA,many,TRBV11-2,CASSQGSRADYGYTF,TGTGCCAGCAGTCAAGGGTCCAGGGCGGACTATGGCTACACCTTC
TRBJ1-1,TRBD1,many,TRBV20-1,CSADRENTEAFF,TGCAGTGCAGACAGGGAGAACACTGAAGCTTTCTTT
TRBJ1-2,TRBD1,few,TRBV6-1,CASSPLGQVYGYTF,TGTGCCAGCAGTCCTCTCGGACAGGTCTATGGCTACACCTTC
TRBJ1-6,NA,many,TRBV15,CATRAAGYNSPLHF,TGTGCCACCAGAGCCGCGGGTTATAATTCACCCCTCCACTTT
TRBJ1-2,TRBD1,NA,TRBV9,CASSPRQGRDGYTF,TGTGCCAGCAGCCCCCGACAGGGGAGGGATGGCTACACCTTC
TRBJ1-2,NA,many,TRBV7-9,CASSSNRVSGYTF,TGTGCCAGCAGCTCGAACAGGGTCAGTGGCTACACCTTC
TRBJ2-1,TRBD2,NA,TRBV20-1,CSARRRAGDEQFF,TGCAGTGCTCGGCGGAGGGCGGGGGATGAGCAGTTCTTC
TRBJ2-7,TRBD2,many,TRBV7-9,CASSLFGGLAGPYEQYF,TGTGCCAGCAGCTTGTTTGGTGGATTAGCGGGGCCCTACGAGCAGTACTTC
TRBJ2-1,TRBD2,many,TRBV7-9,CASSPNSGIVYNEQFF,TGTGCCAGCAGCCCCAACAGCGGGATAGTATACAATGAGCAGTTCTTC
TRBJ1-3,NA,many,TRBV12-3/TRBV12-4,CASIFRSGHSGNTIYF,TGTGCCAGCATCTTTAGGTCCGGACACTCTGGAAACACCATATATTTT
TRBJ2-1,TRBD1,many,TRBV13,CASSLGRGPDNEQFF,TGTGCCAGCAGCTTAGGGAGGGGGCCGGACAATGAGCAGTTCTTC
TRBJ1-1,NA,many,TRBV28,CASRRQMNTEAFF,TGTGCCAGCCGCCGACAGATGAACACTGAAGCTTTCTTT
TRBJ2-1,TRBD2,many,TRBV12-3/TRBV12-4,CASKTFGGSYNEQFF,TGTGCCAGCAAAACGTTCGGGGGGTCCTACAATGAGCAGTTCTTC
TRBJ2-7,NA,many,TRBV3-1,CASSPEGSYEQYF,TGTGCCAGCAGCCCAGAAGGCTCCTACGAGCAGTACTTC
TRBJ2-1,NA,many,TRBV29-1,CSVDNGYNEQFF,TGCAGCGTTGATAACGGGTACAATGAGCAGTTCTTC
TRBJ1-6,NA,many,TRBV6-2/TRBV6-3,CASSYSTRANSPLHF,TGTGCCAGCAGTTACTCGACACGGGCTAATTCACCCCTCCACTTT
TRBJ2-1,NA,many,TRBV6-1,CASSVLNEQFF,TGTGCCAGCAGTGTTCTCAATGAGCAGTTCTTC
TRBJ2-7,NA,NA,TRBV12-3/TRBV12-4,CASSLPPEGLRYEQYF,TGTGCCAGCAGTTTACCCCCCGAAGGGCTGCGCTACGAGCAGTACTTC
TRBJ1-1,NA,NA,TRBV11-3,CASSLAQENTEAFF,TGTGCCAGCAGCTTAGCCCAGGAGAACACTGAAGCTTTCTTT